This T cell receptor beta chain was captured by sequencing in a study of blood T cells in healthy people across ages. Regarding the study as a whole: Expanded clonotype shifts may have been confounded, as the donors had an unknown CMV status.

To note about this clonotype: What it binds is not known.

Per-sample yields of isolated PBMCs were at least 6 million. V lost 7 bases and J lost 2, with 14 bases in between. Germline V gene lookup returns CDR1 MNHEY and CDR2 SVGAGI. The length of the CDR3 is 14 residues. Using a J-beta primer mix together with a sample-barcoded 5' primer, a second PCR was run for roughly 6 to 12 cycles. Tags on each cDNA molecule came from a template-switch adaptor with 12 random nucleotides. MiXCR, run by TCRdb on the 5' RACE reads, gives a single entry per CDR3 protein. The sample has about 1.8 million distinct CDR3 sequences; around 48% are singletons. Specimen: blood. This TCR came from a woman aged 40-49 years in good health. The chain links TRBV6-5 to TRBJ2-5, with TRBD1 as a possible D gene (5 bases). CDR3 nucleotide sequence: TGTGCCAGCAACTTCGGTGGGGCACAAGAGACCCAGTACTTC. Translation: CASNFGGAQETQYF.